This T cell receptor (beta chain) was sequenced for a study of blood T cell repertoires in COVID-19. Across the study: COVID-19 samples, acute and convalescent, were from the United States, Italy and Spain.

The CDR3 extends over 13 amino acids. CDR1 is LGHNA and CDR2 is YSLEER in the germline V gene. V was pared by 0 bases and J by 6 bases, with 9 bases between. As processed by the authors: Amplifying reference gene primers gave estimates of nucleated cell counts. Clones were sequenced by immunoSEQ multiplex PCR, and TCRdb holds only the in-frame ones, with some missing. V and J calls and clone size follow that table, whereas D and trimming were derived from the DNA. The sample has 130,000 to 150,000 clones; less than 90% are singletons. The sequence came from a human donor in a cohort sampled during active COVID-19. The V call is TRBV4-3, the J call TRBJ2-7; no reliable D call. Sequenced: peripheral blood. The CDR3 DNA is TGCGCCAGCAGCCAAGATGGTCGGGTCGAGCAGTACTTC. Its translation is CASSQDGRVEQYF.